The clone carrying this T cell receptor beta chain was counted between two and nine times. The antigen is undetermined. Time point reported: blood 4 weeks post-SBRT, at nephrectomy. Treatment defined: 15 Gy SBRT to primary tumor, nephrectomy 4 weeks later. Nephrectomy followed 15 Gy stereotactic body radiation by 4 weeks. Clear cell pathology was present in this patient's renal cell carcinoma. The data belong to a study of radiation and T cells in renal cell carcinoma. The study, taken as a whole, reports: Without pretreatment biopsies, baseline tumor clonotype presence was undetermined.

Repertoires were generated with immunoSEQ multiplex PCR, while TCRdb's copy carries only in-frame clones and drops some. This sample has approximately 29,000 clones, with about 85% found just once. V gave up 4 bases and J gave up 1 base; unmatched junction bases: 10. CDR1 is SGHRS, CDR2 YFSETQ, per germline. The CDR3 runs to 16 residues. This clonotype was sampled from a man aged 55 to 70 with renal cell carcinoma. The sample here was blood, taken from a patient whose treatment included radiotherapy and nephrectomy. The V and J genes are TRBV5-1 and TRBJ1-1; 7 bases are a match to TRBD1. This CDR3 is CASSDRERGANTEAFF. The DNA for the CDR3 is TGCGCCAGCAGCGACAGGGAAAGGGGAGCGAACACTGAAGCTTTCTTT.